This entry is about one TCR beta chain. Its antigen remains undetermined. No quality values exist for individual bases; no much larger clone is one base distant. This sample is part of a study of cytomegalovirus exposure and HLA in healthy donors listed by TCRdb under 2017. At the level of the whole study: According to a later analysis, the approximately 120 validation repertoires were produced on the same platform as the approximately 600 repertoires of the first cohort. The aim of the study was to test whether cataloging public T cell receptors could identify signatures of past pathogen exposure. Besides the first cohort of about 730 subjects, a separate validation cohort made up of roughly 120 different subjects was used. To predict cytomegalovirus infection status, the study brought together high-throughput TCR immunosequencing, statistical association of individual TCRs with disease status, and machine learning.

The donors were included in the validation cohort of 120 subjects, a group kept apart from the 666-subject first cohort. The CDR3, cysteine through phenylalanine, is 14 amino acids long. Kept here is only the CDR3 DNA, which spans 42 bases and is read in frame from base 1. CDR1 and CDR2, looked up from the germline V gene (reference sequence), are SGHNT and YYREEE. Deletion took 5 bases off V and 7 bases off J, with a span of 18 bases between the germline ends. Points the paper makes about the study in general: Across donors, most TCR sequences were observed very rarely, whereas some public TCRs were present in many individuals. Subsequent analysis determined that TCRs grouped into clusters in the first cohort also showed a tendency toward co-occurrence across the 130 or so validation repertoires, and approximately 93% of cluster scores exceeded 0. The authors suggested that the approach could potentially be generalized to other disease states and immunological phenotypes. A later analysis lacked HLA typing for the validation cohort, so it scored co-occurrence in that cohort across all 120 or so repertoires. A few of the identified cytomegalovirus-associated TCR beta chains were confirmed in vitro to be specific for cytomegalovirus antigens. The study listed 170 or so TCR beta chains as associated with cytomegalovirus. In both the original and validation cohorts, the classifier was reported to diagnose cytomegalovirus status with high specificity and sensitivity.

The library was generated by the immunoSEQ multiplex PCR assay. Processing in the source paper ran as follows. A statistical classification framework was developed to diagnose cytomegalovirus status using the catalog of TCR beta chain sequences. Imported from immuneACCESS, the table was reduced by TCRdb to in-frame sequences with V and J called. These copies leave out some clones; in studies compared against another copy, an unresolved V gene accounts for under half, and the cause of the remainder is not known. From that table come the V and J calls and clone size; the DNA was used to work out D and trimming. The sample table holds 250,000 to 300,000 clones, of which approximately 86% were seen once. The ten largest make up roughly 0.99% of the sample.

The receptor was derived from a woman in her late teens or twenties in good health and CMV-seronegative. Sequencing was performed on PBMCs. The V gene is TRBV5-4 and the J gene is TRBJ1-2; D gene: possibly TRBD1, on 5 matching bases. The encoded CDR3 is CASSQIGGEAGYTF. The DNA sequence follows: TGTGCCAGCAGTCAAATCGGAGGGGAGGCTGGCTACACCTTC.